The rows below give T cell receptor beta chains drawn from one sample of a study of regulatory T cells in long-lasting Graves disease. TCRdb redid the calling of the multiplex PCR reads with MiXCR, one entry per CDR3 protein. The sample has hundreds of thousands of distinct CDR3 sequences, 15% seen once. These data are also associated with another study on T cells in Graves' hyperthyroidism and ophthalmopathy.

The material was peripheral blood mononuclear cells (PBMCs), obtained at new diagnosis, from a patient treated with antithyroid drugs. These TCRs come from a woman between 40 and 50 years old with Graves disease. Both conserved end residues are part of each CDR3. Fields, in order: clone size, V gene, D gene, J gene, CDR3 protein, CDR3 DNA. D genes are given only for firm matches. Rows give clone size only sometimes, using once, few, many, or a class for an expanded clone.

-	TRBV19	TRBD1	TRBJ2-5	CASSPGQSMKTQYF	TGTGCCAGTAGTCCGGGACAGTCAATGAAGACCCAGTACTTC
few	TRBV7-9	TRBD1	TRBJ2-7	CANSQDRGIYEQYF	TGTGCCAACAGCCAGGACAGGGGGATCTACGAGCAGTACTTC
many	TRBV12-3/TRBV12-4	TRBD2	TRBJ2-1	CASRGLAGDSYNEQFF	TGTGCCAGCAGAGGACTAGCGGGAGACTCCTACAATGAGCAGTTCTTC
-	TRBV10-3	-	TRBJ1-1	CAIHKERDTEAFF	TGTGCCATCCACAAAGAAAGAGACACTGAAGCTTTCTTT
many	TRBV27	TRBD2	TRBJ2-2	CASSLAGGPTGELFF	TGTGCCAGCAGTTTAGCGGGAGGGCCCACCGGGGAGCTGTTTTTT
few	TRBV14	TRBD2	TRBJ2-5	CASSQERASGYQETQYF	TGTGCCAGCAGCCAAGAACGGGCTAGCGGGTACCAAGAGACCCAGTACTTC
many	TRBV12-3/TRBV12-4	TRBD1	TRBJ1-4	CASSYYRGNEKLFF	TGTGCCAGCAGTTACTACAGGGGAAATGAAAAACTGTTTTTT
few	TRBV5-4	-	TRBJ1-1	CASRLDVNTEAFF	TGTGCCAGCAGATTAGACGTGAACACTGAAGCTTTCTTT
many	TRBV11-2	-	TRBJ2-7	CASSSLEGGYEQYF	TGTGCCAGCAGCTCCTTGGAGGGGGGGTACGAGCAGTACTTC
many	TRBV3-1	-	TRBJ2-7	CASTSGGGTYEQYF	TGTGCCAGCACCTCTGGGGGGGGCACATACGAGCAGTACTTC
few	TRBV18	TRBD2	TRBJ2-7	CASSPQRTSGKYEQYF	TGTGCCAGCTCACCGCAGCGGACTAGCGGGAAGTACGAGCAGTACTTC
-	TRBV6-2/TRBV6-3	-	TRBJ2-1	CASTPTYNEQFF	TGTGCCAGCACACCCACCTACAATGAGCAGTTCTTC
-	TRBV29-1	-	TRBJ2-7	CSARRGQSYEQYF	TGCAGCGCTAGGAGGGGACAGAGCTACGAGCAGTACTTC
-	TRBV7-8	-	TRBJ2-1	CASSRSGINNEQFF	TGTGCCAGCAGCCGTAGCGGAATAAACAATGAGCAGTTCTTC
many	TRBV6-1	-	TRBJ1-4	CASTPRYGGRQATTNEKLFF	TGTGCCAGCACCCCCCGGTACGGTGGACGACAGGCCACAACTAATGAAAAACTGTTTTTT
many	TRBV18	TRBD1	TRBJ1-1	CASSPLGTGTTEAFF	TGTGCCAGCTCACCGCTTGGGACAGGGACCACTGAAGCTTTCTTT
-	TRBV18	-	TRBJ2-7	CASSPQPFYEQYF	TGTGCCAGCTCACCACAGCCATTCTACGAGCAGTACTTC
many	TRBV29-1	TRBD1	TRBJ2-2	CSVRDRANTGELFF	TGCAGCGTCCGGGACAGGGCGAACACCGGGGAGCTGTTTTTT
-	TRBV20-1	-	TRBJ1-3	CSARDPLRGASGNTIYF	TGCAGTGCTAGAGATCCATTACGAGGGGCTTCGGGAAACACCATATATTTT
many	TRBV11-2	-	TRBJ2-7	CASSLGVGPLSYEQYF	TGTGCCAGCAGCTTAGGGGTTGGACCTCTCTCCTACGAGCAGTACTTC
-	TRBV6-1	TRBD1	TRBJ2-7	CASRKPGQSSYEQYF	TGTGCCAGCAGGAAACCGGGACAGAGCTCCTACGAGCAGTACTTC
-	TRBV3-1	TRBD1	TRBJ2-5	CASSLRQGLETQYF	TGTGCCAGCAGCTTACGACAGGGCCTGGAGACCCAGTACTTC
many	TRBV20-1	TRBD2	TRBJ2-3	CSANPAGLAGVSPYLRTQYF	TGCAGTGCTAACCCAGCGGGACTAGCGGGAGTCTCACCATACCTCCGTACGCAGTATTTT
many	TRBV7-9	-	TRBJ2-7	CASSLAGRSYEQYF	TGTGCCAGCAGCTTGGCAGGTCGCTCCTACGAGCAGTACTTC
-	TRBV3-1	TRBD1	TRBJ1-4	CASSQAGTGGGEKLFF	TGTGCCAGCAGCCAAGCCGGGACAGGGGGTGGTGAAAAACTGTTTTTT
few	TRBV3-1	TRBD1	TRBJ1-6	CASSQGGQGSSYNSPLHF	TGTGCCAGCAGCCAAGGGGGACAGGGAAGCTCCTATAATTCACCCCTCCACTTT
many	TRBV28	TRBD1	TRBJ2-5	CASSHLGAVDRGEETQYF	TGTGCCAGCAGCCATTTGGGGGCCGTGGACAGGGGGGAAGAGACCCAGTACTTC
many	TRBV12-3/TRBV12-4	-	TRBJ2-3	CASSLFPSTDTQYF	TGTGCCAGCAGTTTATTTCCTAGCACAGATACGCAGTATTTT